The next 30 T cell receptor beta chains were all read from a single sample in a study of graft-versus-host responses after intestinal transplantation. These receptors lack a known antigen. Method: immunoSEQ multiplex PCR; TCRdb's copy keeps in-frame clones and lacks some. The sample contains about 70,000 clones, 85% to 90% of which appear only once. The input for sequencing was unstimulated CD8+ T cells sorted from spleen or lymph node cells, taken before transplant. These receptor sequences come from a human donor who was the organ donor for an intestinal transplant.

This clone was picked up a small number of times. This chain uses TRBV7-9 with TRBJ1-3; D may be TRBD1 (6 bases). This CDR3 region has 15 residues. CDR1 SEHNR and CDR2 FQNEAQ come from the germline V gene (reference sequence). Trimming shortened V by 5 bases and J by 0 bases, and 11 bases separated the two germline ends. The CDR3 nucleotides read TGTGCCAGCAGCCCGGGACAAAGCTCTGGAAACACCATATATTTT. Translated: CASSPGQSSGNTIYF. The full variable domain, with the rest looked up from reference TRBV7-9 and TRBJ1-3, is DTGVSQNPRHKITKRGQNVTFRCDPISEHNRLYWYRQTLGQGPEFLTYFQNEAQLEKSRLLSDRFSAERPKGSFSTLEIQRTEQGDSAMYLCASSPGQSSGNTIYFGEGSWLTVV.

This chain links TRBV6-1 with TRBJ2-1; D is perhaps TRBD1 (5 bases). CDR3 size: 13 residues. Germline V lookup: CDR1 MNHNS, CDR2 SASEGT. Deletions cut 8 bases from V and 4 bases from J, with 12 bases between. The DNA of the CDR3 is TGTGCCAGCTGGCCGCCAGGGTACAATGAGCAGTTCTTC. It codes for CASWPPGYNEQFF.

The rearrangement joins TRBV2 to TRBJ2-2; D is unclear. The germline V gene has CDR1 SNHLY and CDR2 FYNNEI. Trimming cost V 3 bases and J 1 base, with 12 bases left between them. The CDR3 consists of 16 residues. The DNA for the CDR3 is TGTGCCAGCAGTGATGGGTTCAGGCAGAACACCGGGGAGCTGTTTTTT. Residues: CASSDGFRQNTGELFF.

This clone occurred a few times. The rearrangement links TRBV19 to TRBJ1-1; D is undetermined. V was cut by 5 bases and J by 7 bases, with 17 bases left in between. The CDR3 totals 14 residues. Germline lookup yields CDR1 LNHDA and CDR2 SQIVND (reference sequence). CDR3 sequence reads: CASSPQSTLYEAFF. The CDR3 nucleotides read TGTGCCAGTAGTCCTCAATCCACCCTATATGAAGCTTTCTTT. Full variable domain (missing parts from reference TRBV19 and TRBJ1-1): DGGITQSPKYLFRKEGQNVTLSCEQNLNHDAMYWYRQDPGQGLRLIYYSQIVNDFQKGDIAEGYSVSREKKESFPLTVTSAQKNPTAFYLCASSPQSTLYEAFFGQGTRLTVV.

The chain uses TRBV6-1 and TRBJ1-1; TRBD1 might be the D (5 bases). In germline, CDR1 is MNHNS, CDR2 SASEGT. The CDR3 extends over 14 amino acids. The V end was cut by 0 bases, the J end by 1 base, with 6 bases between. The CDR3 bases are TGTGCCAGCAGTGAAGCCGGGGGGAACACTGAAGCTTTCTTT. It codes for CASSEAGGNTEAFF.

The chain has TRBV6-5 and TRBJ1-1, with D tentatively TRBD1 (6 bases). Trimming left V 8 bases short and J 4 bases short, with 14 bases between. The germline gives CDR1 MNHEY, CDR2 SVGAGI. The CDR3 sequence is 13 residues long. The CDR3 nucleotides read TGTGCCAGCGGAAACACAGGGTCCACTGAAGCTTTCTTT. Protein product: CASGNTGSTEAFF.

The chain combines TRBV27 with TRBJ2-2, with D possibly matching TRBD2 (6 bases). The CDR3 spans 17 residues. V lost 1 base, J lost 0 bases, and 12 bases lay in between. CDR1 and CDR2 from the germline V gene are MNHEY and SMNVEV (reference sequence). In DNA form, the CDR3 reads TGTGCCAGCAGTTTATTCATGGCGGGGACGAACACCGGGGAGCTGTTTTTT. Translating it yields CASSLFMAGTNTGELFF.

The rearrangement uses TRBV7-9 and TRBJ2-3, with 9 bases that match TRBD2. The junction had 4 bases not matched to a gene; V was cut back by 3 bases and J by 3 bases. Germline-derived CDR1 and CDR2 are SEHNR and FQNEAQ (reference sequence). The CDR3 sequence is 15 residues long. The CDR3 sequence: CASSFLAGRTDTQYF. DNA for the CDR3: TGTGCCAGCAGCTTCCTAGCGGGGAGGACAGATACGCAGTATTTT.

The gene calls are TRBV2 and TRBJ2-6; D is uncertain. The CDR3 sequence is 12 residues long. Trimming left V 4 bases short and J 9 bases short, with 7 bases between. Looked up from germline, CDR1 is SNHLY and CDR2 is FYNNEI. The CDR3 sequence: CASSAQLNVLTF. CDR3 DNA: TGTGCCAGCAGTGCGCAACTCAACGTCCTGACTTTC.

This sequence joins TRBV10-1 and TRBJ2-4; a possible D gene is TRBD1 (6 bases). CDR3 length: 16 residues. CDR1 and CDR2 from the germline V gene are WNHNN and SYGVQD (reference sequence). Trimming cost V 5 bases and J 0 bases, with 14 bases left between them. In DNA, the CDR3 is TGCGCCAGCAGTCAGGACAGCTCTTTAGCCAAAAACATTCAGTACTTC. It specifies CASSQDSSLAKNIQYF.

V and J are TRBV4-2 and TRBJ1-6; perhaps TRBD1 as D (6 bases). This CDR3 contains 18 residues. Germline V CDR1 and CDR2: LGHNA, YNFKEQ. Trimming pared 0 bases from V and 5 bases from J, leaving 17 bases between. DNA for the CDR3: TGTGCCAGCAGCCAAGAGAGGACCGGGACACTTAATAATTCACCCCTCCACTTT. Translating it yields CASSQERTGTLNNSPLHF.

A word on this clone: Other DNA sequences in this specimen translate into the identical CDR3. The rearrangement links TRBV27 to TRBJ1-1; D ambiguous. V lost 8 bases and J lost 1, with 8 bases in between. Germline V gives CDR1 MNHEY, CDR2 SMNVEV (reference sequence). The CDR3 length is 12 residues. The CDR3 loop is CASSSGNTEAFF. The CDR3, as DNA: TGTGCCAGCTCAAGCGGGAACACTGAAGCTTTCTTT.

This chain links TRBV29-1 with TRBJ1-2, with 10 bases fitting TRBD1. CDR3 size: 16 residues. V was clipped by 6 bases and J by 6 bases; unmatched bases: 16. From germline, CDR1 is SQVTM and CDR2 ANQGSEA. The CDR3 spells CSVGSRDRGNRHGYTF. DNA of the CDR3: TGCAGCGTGGGAAGCCGGGACAGGGGAAATCGTCATGGCTACACCTTC.

V is TRBV15 and J is TRBJ2-6; 7 bases line up with TRBD2. Germline CDR1 reads LNHNV; CDR2 reads YYDKDF (reference sequence). The CDR3 has 17 amino acids. The J segment lost 5 bases and the V segment lost 0 bases, leaving 7 bases of the junction unmatched. The CDR3 sequence: CATSRDTSGRRANVLTF. Written as DNA, the CDR3 is TGTGCCACCAGCAGAGATACTTCCGGGAGGAGGGCCAACGTCCTGACTTTC. The full variable domain, its missing parts supplied by reference TRBV15 and TRBJ2-6, is DAMVIQNPRYQVTQFGKPVTLSCSQTLNHNVMYWYQQKSSQAPKLLFHYYDKDFNNEADTPDNFQSRRPNTSFCFLDIRSPGLGDTAMYLCATSRDTSGRRANVLTFGAGSRLTVL.

Notes on this clone: At one end the junction does not follow the germline gene, possibly because of a read error. The CDR3 protein is CASSARTGGVTGELFF. The CDR3 coding sequence is TGTGCTAGCAGCGCCCGGACAGGGGGCGTCACCGGGGAGCTGTTTTTT. The chain combines TRBV7-7 with TRBJ2-2; 11 nucleotides agree with TRBD1. From germline, CDR1 is SSHAT and CDR2 FNYEAQ (reference sequence). The CDR3 runs 16 residues.

This clone was counted once. The V gene is TRBV7-3, the J gene TRBJ2-1, with 7 bases fitting TRBD2. The CDR3 consists of 15 residues. Germline CDR1 and CDR2: SGHTA and FQGTGA. Trimming cost V 5 bases and J 3 bases; bases outside gene matches: 7. The CDR3 sequence is CASSKLALDYNEQFF. CDR3 sequence (DNA): TGTGCCAGCAGCAAACTAGCGTTGGACTACAATGAGCAGTTCTTC.

J is TRBJ2-1 and V is TRBV12-5; no clear D. Germline CDR1 LGHNT, CDR2 FRNRAP. The V gene lost 6 bases and the J gene lost 6 bases, with 9 bases spanning the gap. The CDR3 spans 12 residues. The CDR3 is CASGIHRNEQFF. The CDR3 coding sequence is TGTGCTAGTGGGATACATCGCAATGAGCAGTTCTTC.

The chain links TRBV7-2 to TRBJ1-3; maybe TRBD1 (6 bases). This CDR3 comprises 15 residues. Germline assignment: CDR1 SGHTA and CDR2 FQGNSA. The ends were cut back, 5 bases at V and 0 bases at J, with 11 bases in the middle. In DNA, the CDR3 is TGTGCCAGCAGCCCCTCACAGGGCTCTGGAAACACCATATATTTT. It codes for CASSPSQGSGNTIYF.

The chain uses TRBV6-1 and TRBJ2-1; D is ambiguous. Trimming shortened V by 3 bases and J by 2 bases, and 8 bases separated the two germline ends. The germline CDR1 and CDR2 sequences are MNHNS and SASEGT. This CDR3 contains 14 residues. CDR3 coding DNA: TGTGCCAGCAGTGACATTCGGGCCTACAATGAGCAGTTCTTC. This gives the protein CASSDIRAYNEQFF.

The rearrangement uses TRBV6-1 and TRBJ1-1; TRBD1 agrees at 9 bases. The CDR3 is 16 residues long. V was pared by 2 bases and J by 1 base, with 5 bases of the junction left unmatched. Germline CDR1 and CDR2: MNHNS and SASEGT. CDR3 in DNA: TGTGCCAGCAGTGAAAGGGGACAGGGAGGGAACACTGAAGCTTTCTTT. This sequence encodes CASSERGQGGNTEAFF.

The chain uses TRBV19 and TRBJ1-2; 7 nucleotides line up with TRBD1. V was pared by 7 bases and J by 2 bases, with 13 bases of the junction left unmatched. There are 16 residues in the CDR3. CDR1 is LNHDA and CDR2 is SQIVND in the germline V gene (reference sequence). The CDR3 reads CASIGFDRVRNYGYTF. As DNA, the CDR3 is TGTGCCAGTATAGGTTTCGACAGGGTTAGAAACTATGGCTACACCTTC.

This clone has only a few counts. The rearrangement joins TRBV11-3 to TRBJ2-7; 11 bases map to TRBD1. The CDR3 loop spans 14 amino acids. Unmatched junction bases numbered 4, after V lost 4 bases and J lost 5 bases. Germline CDR1 and CDR2: SGHNT and YENEEA. The CDR3 sequence: CASSSGQGADEQYV. The CDR3 DNA reads TGTGCCAGCAGCTCCGGACAGGGGGCGGACGAGCAGTACGTC.

The chain is built from TRBV10-3 and TRBJ1-2; perhaps TRBD1 as D (6 bases). The germline CDR1 and CDR2 sequences are ENHRY and SYGVKD. The CDR3 sequence is 16 residues long. V was clipped by 2 bases and J by 7 bases, with 20 bases between them. CDR3 sequence: CAISERQESPISGYTF. In nucleotides, the CDR3 is TGTGCCATCAGTGAGAGACAGGAGTCTCCTATAAGTGGCTACACCTTC.

V usage is TRBV27 and J usage is TRBJ1-5, with TRBD1 identical over 10 bases. Germline lookup yields CDR1 MNHEY and CDR2 SMNVEV (reference sequence). CDR3 length equals 15 residues. With 4 bases clipped from V and 6 bases from J, the junction kept 6 bases outside the gene matches. The CDR3 DNA is TGTGCCAGCAGTTCAGGGACAGGGGTCAGTCAGCCCCAGCATTTT. It encodes CASSSGTGVSQPQHF.

The V and J genes are TRBV7-9 and TRBJ1-6; D may be TRBD1 (5 bases). The germline V gene encodes CDR1 SEHNR and CDR2 FQNEAQ (reference sequence). The CDR3 has 14 amino acids. Between the trimmed V and J ends, which lost 5 bases and 7 bases, there was a span of 12 bases. CDR3 nucleotide sequence: TGTGCCAGCAGCCCCGACAGCACCAATTCACCCCTCCACTTT. Amino acids: CASSPDSTNSPLHF.

A note on this clone: A read error may produce the germline difference seen at one junction end. The chain joins TRBV7-7 to TRBJ2-5, with 8 nucleotides matching TRBD2. Germline loops: CDR1 SSHAT, CDR2 FNYEAQ (reference sequence). This CDR3 has 12 amino acids. The CDR3 nucleotides read TGTGCTAGCAGCGGGACTAGGGAGACCCAGTACTTC. It specifies CASSGTRETQYF.

This chain uses TRBV6-1 with TRBJ2-1; 13 bases map to TRBD2. The CDR3 runs to 15 residues. Germline V gives CDR1 MNHNS, CDR2 SASEGT. J lost 12 bases, V lost 1 base, and 6 bases had no gene match. The CDR3 DNA reads as TGTGCCAGCAGTGAAGGACTAGCGGGGGGACCCCGGCAGTTCTTC. Translating it yields CASSEGLAGGPRQFF.

This chain connects TRBV28 to TRBJ1-5; 10 nucleotides line up with TRBD1. The trim removed 8 bases at V and 6 bases at J, leaving 4 bases unmatched. CDR1 MDHEN and CDR2 SYDVKM come from the germline V gene. This CDR3 is 13 amino acids long. The CDR3 protein is CASGQGGFQPQHF. The CDR3, as DNA: TGTGCCAGCGGACAGGGGGGGTTTCAGCCCCAGCATTTT.

The rearrangement uses TRBV7-9 and TRBJ2-7; 7 nucleotides match TRBD1. Germline V CDR1 and CDR2: SEHNR, FQNEAQ (reference sequence). V trimming: 5 bases; J trimming: 6 bases; junction bases outside the gene matches: 4. This CDR3 has 12 residues. The CDR3 reads CASSQQGTEQYV. CDR3 DNA sequence: TGTGCCAGCAGCCAACAGGGGACCGAGCAGTACGTC.

This chain links TRBV11-1 with TRBJ2-1; D perhaps matches TRBD2 (7 bases). This CDR3 is built from 15 residues. Germline-derived CDR1 and CDR2 are SGHAT and FQDESV (reference sequence). The germline V and J ends were trimmed by 3 bases and 7 bases, with 16 bases remaining between them. The chain's CDR3 is CASSLEGGPRNEQFF. The CDR3 region has the DNA TGTGCCAGCAGCTTGGAGGGGGGGCCAAGGAATGAGCAGTTCTTC.